What follows is one TCR beta chain and its context. The germline CDR1 and CDR2 sequences are LNHDA and SQIVND (reference sequence). J lost 4 bases, V lost 6 bases, and 6 bases had no gene match. The CDR3 spans 14 residues. Produced via immunoSEQ multiplex PCR; TCRdb's table is partial and in-frame only. The repertoire includes around 72,000 clones, under 99% of them detected once, and over 0.2% sits in the top ten. This entry is derived from a study of technical replicates of blood from a handful of donors. This TCR was recovered from a human donor in good health. The chain combines TRBV19 with TRBJ1-3; 7 bases fit TRBD1. Sequenced input: T cells isolated from PBMCs. The CDR3, as DNA: TGTGCCAGTAGGAATACAGGGGTCGGAAACACCATATATTTT. Translating it yields CASRNTGVGNTIYF.